This TCR beta chain came from a study of vaccination and CD4 T cells after COVID-19. For the study at large: Each participant was administered two doses of a vaccine, which was either BNT162b2 or mRNA-1273. Either a CEFX pool, an HIV-1 Nef pool, or no peptide was added to control cultures.

The treatment: approximately nine-day PBMC culture with coronavirus spike peptide pools or control peptides (ViraFEST assay). For this clonotype: The target antigen is unknown.

Sequenced with the Oncomine TCR Beta short-read assay was DNA taken from cultured CD4+ T cells. CD4+ T cells were cultured, and genomic DNA was extracted from them. In TCRdb, the PCR reads were re-called with MiXCR into one record per CDR3 protein. Of under 9,000 distinct CDR3 sequences listed, around 51% were seen once; the top ten hold under 40%. Per germline, CDR1 DFQATT and CDR2 SNEGSKA (reference sequence). The CDR3 covers 15 residues. V was trimmed by 4 bases and J by 0 bases, leaving 10 bases between them. The receptor was derived from a human donor who had recovered from COVID-19. The V and J genes are TRBV20-1 and TRBJ2-6, with a weak D call TRBD2 (6 bases). Sample: CD4+ T cells from blood, cultured in vitro. The CDR3 loop is CSAMDGSSGANVLTF. In DNA form, the CDR3 reads TGCAGTGCTATGGACGGGAGCTCTGGGGCCAACGTCCTGACTTTC.